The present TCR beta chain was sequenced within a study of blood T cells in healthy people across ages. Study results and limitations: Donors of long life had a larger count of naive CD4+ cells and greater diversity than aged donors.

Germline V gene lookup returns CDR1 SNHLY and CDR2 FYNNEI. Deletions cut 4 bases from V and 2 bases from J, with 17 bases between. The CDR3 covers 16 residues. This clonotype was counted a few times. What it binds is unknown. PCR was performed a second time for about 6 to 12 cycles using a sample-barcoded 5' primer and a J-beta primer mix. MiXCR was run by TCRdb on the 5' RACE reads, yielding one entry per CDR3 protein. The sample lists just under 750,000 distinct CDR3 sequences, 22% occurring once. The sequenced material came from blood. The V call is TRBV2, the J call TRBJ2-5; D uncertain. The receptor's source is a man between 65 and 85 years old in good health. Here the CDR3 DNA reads TGTGCCAGCAGTGGCTCCGCAATGAGAACACAAGAGACCCAGTACTTC. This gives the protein CASSGSAMRTQETQYF.